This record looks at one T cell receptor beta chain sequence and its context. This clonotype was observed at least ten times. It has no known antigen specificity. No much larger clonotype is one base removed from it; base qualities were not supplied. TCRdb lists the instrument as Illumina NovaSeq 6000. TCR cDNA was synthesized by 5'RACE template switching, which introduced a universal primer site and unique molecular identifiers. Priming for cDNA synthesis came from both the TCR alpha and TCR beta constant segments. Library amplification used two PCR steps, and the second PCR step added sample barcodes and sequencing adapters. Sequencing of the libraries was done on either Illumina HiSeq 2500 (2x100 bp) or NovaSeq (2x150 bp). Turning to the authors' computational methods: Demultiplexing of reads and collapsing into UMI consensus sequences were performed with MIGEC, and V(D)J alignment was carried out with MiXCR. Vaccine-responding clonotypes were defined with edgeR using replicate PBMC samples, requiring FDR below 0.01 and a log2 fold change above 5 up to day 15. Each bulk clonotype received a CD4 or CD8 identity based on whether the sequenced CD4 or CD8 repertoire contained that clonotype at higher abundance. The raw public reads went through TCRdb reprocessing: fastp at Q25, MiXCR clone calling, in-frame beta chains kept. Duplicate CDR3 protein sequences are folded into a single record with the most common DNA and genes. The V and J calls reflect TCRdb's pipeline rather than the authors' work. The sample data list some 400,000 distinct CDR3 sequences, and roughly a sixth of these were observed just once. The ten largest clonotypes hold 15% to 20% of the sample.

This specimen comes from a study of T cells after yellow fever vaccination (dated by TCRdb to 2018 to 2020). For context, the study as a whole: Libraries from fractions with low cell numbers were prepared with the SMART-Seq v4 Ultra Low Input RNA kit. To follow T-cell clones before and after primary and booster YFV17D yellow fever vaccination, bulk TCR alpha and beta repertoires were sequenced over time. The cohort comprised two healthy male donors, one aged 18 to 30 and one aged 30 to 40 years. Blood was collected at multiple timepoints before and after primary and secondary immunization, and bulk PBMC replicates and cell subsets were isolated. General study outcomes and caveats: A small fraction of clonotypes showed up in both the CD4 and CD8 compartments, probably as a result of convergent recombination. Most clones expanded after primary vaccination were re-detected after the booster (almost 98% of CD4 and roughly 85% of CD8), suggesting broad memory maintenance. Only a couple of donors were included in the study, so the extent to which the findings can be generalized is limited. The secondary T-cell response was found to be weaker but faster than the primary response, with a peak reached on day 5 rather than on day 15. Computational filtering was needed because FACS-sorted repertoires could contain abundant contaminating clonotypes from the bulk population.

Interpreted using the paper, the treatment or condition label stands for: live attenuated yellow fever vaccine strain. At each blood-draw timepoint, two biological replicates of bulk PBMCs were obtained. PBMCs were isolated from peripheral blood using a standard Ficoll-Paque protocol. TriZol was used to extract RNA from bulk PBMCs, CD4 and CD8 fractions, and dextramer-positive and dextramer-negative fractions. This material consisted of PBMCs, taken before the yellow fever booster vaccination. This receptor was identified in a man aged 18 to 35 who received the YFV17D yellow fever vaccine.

The DNA sequence reads TGCAGCGGGACAGGGGCAGAGACCCAGTACTTC. Its protein is CSGTGAETQYF. The V gene is TRBV29-1 and the J gene is TRBJ2-5; 9 nucleotides in the junction match TRBD1. The CDR3, cysteine through phenylalanine, is 11 amino acids long. Here the CDR3 DNA is all that survives: 33 bases in frame from base 1. CDR1 and CDR2 (SQVTM, ANQGSEA) derive from the germline V gene. The germline V end is reduced by 7 bases and the J end by 4 bases; junction bases left unmatched: 1.